This record looks at one T cell receptor (beta chain) sequence and its context. The sample originates from a study of early T cells in non-severe SARS-CoV-2 infection. Overall study context: Chains from this unsorted whole-blood bulk RNA could not be paired.

TCRdb processed the 5' RACE reads anew with MiXCR; each CDR3 protein has one entry. The profile shows tens of thousands of distinct CDR3 sequences, around 13% of them singletons. The CDR3 has 16 residues. Germline loops: CDR1 MNHEY, CDR2 SVGEGT. V dropped 2 bases and J dropped 0; count of bases not matched to a gene: 5. The chain employs TRBV6-2 or TRBV6-3 and TRBJ2-7, with TRBD2 matching 9 bases. The starting material was whole blood, obtained at baseline. This receptor was obtained from an adult who was a healthcare worker with PCR-confirmed SARS-CoV-2 infection or an uninfected control (not recorded which). The CDR3 DNA follows: TGTGCCAGCAGTTACCGCAGACTAGCGGTCTCCTACGAGCAGTACTTC. Translated: CASSYRRLAVSYEQYF.